The 14 T cell receptor beta chains in this list originate from one sample, sequenced in a study of cytomegalovirus exposure and HLA in healthy donors. Researchers ran the PCR with 60 Vbeta and 13 Jbeta primers. Some clones are missing from TCRdb's copy, which holds only in-frame ones; the method was immunoSEQ multiplex PCR. The sample contains about 100,000 clones, roughly 70% of which appear only once. Sequencing used PBMCs. Every receptor here comes from a woman aged 18-30 years in good health and CMV-seropositive.

V is TRBV5-1 and J is TRBJ2-2, with 10 bases fitting TRBD2. With V trimmed by 1 base and J by 7 bases, 10 bases remained unmatched. There are 17 residues in the CDR3. Per the germline V gene, CDR1 is SGHRS and CDR2 is YFSETQ. In DNA form, the CDR3 reads TGCGCCAGCAGCTTGAAAATGTCTAGCGGGAGTAACGGGGAGCTGTTTTTT. As protein: CASSLKMSSGSNGELFF.

The J gene is TRBJ2-3, the V gene TRBV6-6; D is ambiguous. Germline values: CDR1 MNHNY, CDR2 SVGAGI (reference sequence). V dropped 2 bases and J dropped 2 bases, with 8 bases sitting between them. The CDR3 has 14 residues. CDR3 nucleotides: TGTGCCAGCAGTTACCAACAGCCCACAGATACGCAGTATTTT. This translates into CASSYQQPTDTQYF.

In its sample, this clone was seen a few times. V gene TRBV4-1 combines with J gene TRBJ2-7; a weak D match, TRBD1 (5 bases). V dropped 1 base and J dropped 0 bases, with 10 bases sitting between them. Germline V gene sequence: CDR1 MGHRA, CDR2 YSYEKL. The CDR3 is 15 amino acids. The CDR3 is CASSQGTFYSYEQYF. The CDR3 nucleotides read TGCGCCAGCAGCCAAGGGACATTCTACTCCTACGAGCAGTACTTC.

The V gene is TRBV18, the J gene TRBJ1-1; D uncertain. In germline, CDR1 is KGHSH, CDR2 LQKENI. The CDR3 loop spans 14 amino acids. The V and J ends lost 3 bases and 0 bases respectively, with 8 bases between them. The CDR3 reads CASSPRQVNTEAFF. CDR3 sequence (DNA): TGTGCCAGCTCACCGAGACAAGTGAACACTGAAGCTTTCTTT.

V and J are TRBV5-4 and TRBJ2-7, with a possible D match to TRBD2 (7 bases). The CDR3 is made up of 16 amino acids. Germline CDR1 is SGHNT and CDR2 is YYREEE (reference sequence). The V and J ends lost 0 bases and 7 bases respectively, with 20 bases between them. CDR3 nucleotides: TGTGCCAGCAGCTTGGAGCTAGCGGACCCTACAGGGGAGCAGTACTTC. Its protein product is CASSLELADPTGEQYF.

The chain recombines TRBV7-2 with TRBJ2-7, with 7 bases lining up with TRBD2. The ends lost 1 base at V and 6 bases at J; junction bases unmatched: 6. The germline V gene has CDR1 SGHTA and CDR2 FQGNSA. This CDR3 spans 14 amino acids. The CDR3 nucleotides are TGTGCCAGCAGCTTAGTCCTAGCGGTTCGCGAGCAGTACTTC. The encoded protein is CASSLVLAVREQYF.

The rearrangement uses TRBV7-9 and TRBJ2-1; 8 nucleotides line up with TRBD1. The V gene's germline CDR1 is SEHNR and CDR2 FQNEAQ (reference sequence). With V trimmed by 5 bases and J by 0 bases, 3 bases remained unmatched. CDR3 length: 15 residues. CDR3 protein: CASSRTGSSYNEQFF. As DNA, the CDR3 is TGTGCCAGCAGCCGGACAGGGAGCTCCTACAATGAGCAGTTCTTC.

The gene calls are TRBV5-1 and TRBJ2-7; D gene unclear. CDR1 and CDR2 (germline): SGHRS, YFSETQ. The length of the CDR3 is 15 residues. V shed 4 bases and J shed 6 bases, with 20 bases lying between them. The CDR3 loop reads CASSPQVAIRSEQYF. In nucleotides, the CDR3 is TGCGCCAGCAGCCCCCAGGTGGCGATACGGTCCGAGCAGTACTTC.

The chain recombines TRBV15 with TRBJ1-1, with a tentative D call TRBD1 (6 bases). V dropped 3 bases and J dropped 4 bases, with 9 bases sitting between them. CDR3 size: 13 residues. Germline V gene lookup returns CDR1 LNHNV and CDR2 YYDKDF (reference sequence). The CDR3 loop reads CATSSRGTTEAFF. In DNA, the CDR3 is TGTGCCACCAGCAGCAGGGGAACCACTGAAGCTTTCTTT. The entire variable domain, with the rest obtained from reference TRBV15 and TRBJ1-1, is as follows: DAMVIQNPRYQVTQFGKPVTLSCSQTLNHNVMYWYQQKSSQAPKLLFHYYDKDFNNEADTPDNFQSRRPNTSFCFLDIRSPGLGDTAMYLCATSSRGTTEAFFGQGTRLTVV.

The table lists this clone with a count of one. The J gene is TRBJ2-5, the V gene TRBV6-5, with D tentatively TRBD2 (5 bases). V dropped 8 bases and J dropped 4 bases, with 8 bases sitting between them. This CDR3 spans 11 amino acids. The germline gives CDR1 MNHEY, CDR2 SVGAGI. CDR3 sequence reads: CASAGGETQYF. CDR3 bases: TGTGCCAGCGCCGGAGGAGAGACCCAGTACTTC.

The J gene is TRBJ1-1, the V gene TRBV6-1; D remains unclear. The CDR3 runs 13 residues. V dropped 3 bases and J dropped 4 bases, with 9 bases sitting between them. Germline CDR1 and CDR2: MNHNS and SASEGT. The CDR3 reads CASSEAESTEAFF. The DNA of the CDR3 is TGTGCCAGCAGTGAGGCGGAGAGCACTGAAGCTTTCTTT.

As regards this clone: Additional DNA sequences in this sample encode the identical CDR3. CDR3 in DNA: TGTGCCAGCAGCTCGGACAGGGGTTACGAGCAGTACTTC. It translates to CASSSDRGYEQYF. This chain links TRBV7-2 with TRBJ2-7; 9 nucleotides match TRBD1. V dropped 4 bases and J dropped 4; count of bases not matched to a gene: 2. This CDR3 is built from 13 residues. In germline, CDR1 is SGHTA, CDR2 FQGNSA.

This chain links TRBV10-3 with TRBJ1-2; D gene uncertain. Germline V gives CDR1 ENHRY, CDR2 SYGVKD. The ends were cut back, 8 bases at V and 4 bases at J, with 14 bases in the middle. This CDR3 is built from 13 residues. The CDR3 DNA follows: TGTGCCATCTGGGAGGAAAAGGGCTATGGCTACACCTTC. It is translated as CAIWEEKGYGYTF.

This chain joins TRBV30 and TRBJ1-5; D possibly corresponds to TRBD1 (6 bases). The germline V gene has CDR1 GTSNPN and CDR2 SVGIG (reference sequence). The germline V and J ends were trimmed by 1 base and 3 bases, with 13 bases remaining between them. The CDR3 loop spans 15 amino acids. Here the CDR3 reads CAWSARQAYNQPQHF. The CDR3 bases are TGTGCCTGGAGTGCCCGACAGGCCTACAATCAGCCCCAGCATTTT.